Following are 5 T cell receptor beta chains from one sample sequenced in a study of OX40 agonist ivuxolimab in advanced cancers. Data came from immunoSEQ multiplex PCR; TCRdb stores just in-frame clones and leaves some out. Of 15,000 to 20,000 clones in the sample, roughly four fifths were seen once. This material consisted of CD4+ or CD8+ T cells sorted from blood, taken in a trial of the OX40 agonist ivuxolimab. These receptors were taken from an adult with an advanced solid tumor such as melanoma, head and neck, liver or kidney cancer.

The chain recombines TRBV28 with TRBJ2-7; the match to TRBD2 covers 10 bases. CDR1 is MDHEN, CDR2 SYDVKM, per germline. This CDR3 is 16 amino acids long. V shed 6 bases, J shed 5 bases, and the junction held 13 bases outside the gene matches. CDR3 in amino acids: CASSSWGASGSNEQYF. For the CDR3, the DNA is TGTGCCAGCAGCTCCTGGGGGGCTAGCGGGAGCAACGAGCAGTACTTC. The full variable domain, with the rest looked up from reference TRBV28 and TRBJ2-7, is DVKVTQSSRYLVKRTGEKVFLECVQDMDHENMFWYRQDPGLGLRLIYFSYDVKMKEKGDIPEGYSVSREKKERFSLILESASTNQTSMYLCASSSWGASGSNEQYFGPGTRLTVT.

The V gene is TRBV10-2, the J gene TRBJ1-5; D is ambiguous. This CDR3 is 13 amino acids long. Germline V lookup: CDR1 WSHSY, CDR2 SAAADI. V lost 4 bases and J 5 bases, leaving 9 bases between the germline ends. CDR3: CASSVGRDQPQHF. Here the CDR3 DNA reads TGCGCCAGCAGTGTTGGGAGGGATCAGCCCCAGCATTTT.

CDR3 DNA: TGTGCCTGGACCCCCATGGGGACAGGGGGCCGGAACACTGAAGCTTTCTTT. Translation: CAWTPMGTGGRNTEAFF. The V call is TRBV30, the J call TRBJ1-1; 12 bases map to TRBD1. V was clipped by 4 bases and J by 1 base; unmatched bases: 10. The CDR3 totals 17 residues. The germline V gene encodes CDR1 GTSNPN and CDR2 SVGIG (reference sequence).

This sequence joins TRBV29-1 and TRBJ1-3; D not resolved. The germline V gene encodes CDR1 SQVTM and CDR2 ANQGSEA. The V gene lost 6 bases and the J gene lost 4 bases, with 19 bases spanning the gap. The CDR3 covers 15 residues. The DNA of the CDR3 is TGCAGCGTCGCCCCGGGCTCCTCGGGCGGAAACACCATATATTTT. Amino acid sequence: CSVAPGSSGGNTIYF.

The CDR3 spells CSARQGEKQYF. The CDR3 DNA reads TGCAGTGCCAGACAGGGAGAGAAGCAGTACTTC. The chain employs TRBV20-1 and TRBJ2-7; TRBD1 matches 7 bases. CDR1 is DFQATT, CDR2 SNEGSKA, per germline (reference sequence). V shed 6 bases and J 8 bases; nucleotides not matched to a gene: 7. This CDR3 is built from 11 residues.